The 30 T cell receptor beta chains presented below share a single source sample, sequenced in a study of technical replicates of blood from four donors (dated by TCRdb to the late 2010s). The method was the immunoSEQ multiplex PCR assay. TCRdb carries this immuneACCESS record with in-frame sequences only. Its versions omit some clonotypes, under half of them owing to an unresolved V gene in the studies checked, with the rest unexplained. The table for this sample lists 67,000 or so clones; roughly 92% of them were counted only once. The ten largest clones represent approximately 0.39% of the sample. What was sequenced was T cells isolated from PBMCs. These receptors were collected from a human donor in good health.

This chain connects TRBV28 to TRBJ2-2; 11 bases agree with TRBD1. CDR3 length: 15 residues. Germline CDR1 reads MDHEN; CDR2 reads SYDVKM. Trimming took 3 bases from V and 5 from J; bases not matched to a gene: 2. The CDR3 loop is CASSFRDRGTGELFF. CDR3 DNA: TGTGCCAGCAGTTTCAGGGACAGGGGGACCGGGGAGCTGTTTTTT. The full variable domain, its missing parts supplied by reference TRBV28 and TRBJ2-2, is DVKVTQSSRYLVKRTGEKVFLECVQDMDHENMFWYRQDPGLGLRLIYFSYDVKMKEKGDIPEGYSVSREKKERFSLILESASTNQTSMYLCASSFRDRGTGELFFGEGSRLTVL.

The chain carries TRBV28 and TRBJ2-5; 7 nucleotides match TRBD1. The CDR3 has 14 amino acids. Germline V lookup: CDR1 MDHEN, CDR2 SYDVKM. With 3 bases clipped from V and 3 bases from J, the junction kept 4 bases outside the gene matches. The CDR3 sequence is CASSLVGTEETQYF. Written as DNA, the CDR3 is TGTGCCAGCAGTTTGGTTGGGACAGAAGAGACCCAGTACTTC.

This clone has just a few counts. The rearrangement joins TRBV28 to TRBJ1-4, with D perhaps matching TRBD1 (5 bases). The CDR3 extends over 14 amino acids. V lost 7 bases and J 5 bases, leaving 14 bases between the germline ends. Per the germline V gene, CDR1 is MDHEN and CDR2 is SYDVKM. CDR3 nucleotides: TGTGCCAGCAACCAGGGAGGGGAGAATGAAAAACTGTTTTTT. This translates into CASNQGGENEKLFF.

This chain links TRBV27 with TRBJ2-5; 11 nucleotides agree with TRBD2. CDR1 is MNHEY, CDR2 SMNVEV, per germline (reference sequence). After removal of 3 bases from V and 7 bases from J, the junction contained 4 bases not matched to a gene. CDR3 length: 14 residues. CDR3 protein: CASSFSGRAATQYF. Written as DNA, the CDR3 is TGTGCCAGCAGTTTTAGCGGGAGGGCCGCGACCCAGTACTTC.

The chain has TRBV7-9 and TRBJ2-7; D might be TRBD1 (5 bases). In germline, CDR1 is SEHNR, CDR2 FQNEAQ (reference sequence). The CDR3 totals 12 residues. The ends were cut back, 8 bases at V and 3 bases at J, with 11 bases in the middle. The CDR3 DNA is TGTGCCAGCTCAGGGCCGGTCTACGAGCAGTACTTC. Translation gives CASSGPVYEQYF.

The chain is built from TRBV25-1 and TRBJ2-7; unclear D gene. This CDR3 has 14 amino acids. V lost 1 base and J lost 5, with 12 bases in between. From germline, CDR1 is MGHDK and CDR2 SYGVNS. In nucleotides, the CDR3 is TGTGCCAGCAGTGAATCCCCCGAGGCCCACGAGCAGTACTTC. Translating gives CASSESPEAHEQYF.

The chain links TRBV4-3 to TRBJ1-5, with D maybe TRBD1 (6 bases). Germline V gene data show CDR1 as LGHNA and CDR2 as YSLEER. This CDR3 is built from 16 residues. Deletions cut 0 bases from V and 3 bases from J, with 12 bases between. CDR3 nucleotides: TGCGCCAGCAGCCAAGATCCAGGGGCAAACAATCAGCCCCAGCATTTT. Translated, it gives CASSQDPGANNQPQHF.

DNA for the CDR3: TGTGCCAGCAGCATGACAGGCATGAACACTGAAGCTTTCTTT. Its protein product is CASSMTGMNTEAFF. The chain recombines TRBV5-5 with TRBJ1-1; TRBD1 is a possible D gene (6 bases). The CDR3 consists of 14 residues. The germline CDR1 and CDR2 sequences are SGHKS and YYEKEE (reference sequence). Trimming took off 4 bases at V and 0 bases at J, with 10 bases between the two ends. Drawing the rest from reference TRBV5-5 and TRBJ1-1, the complete variable domain is DAGVTQSPTHLIKTRGQQVTLRCSPISGHKSVSWYQQVLGQGPQFIFQYYEKEERGRGNFPDRFSARQFPNYSSELNVNALLLGDSALYLCASSMTGMNTEAFFGQGTRLTVV.

V is TRBV11-3 and J is TRBJ2-7; 10 bases are a match to TRBD1. CDR1 is SGHNT, CDR2 YENEEA, per germline. V lost 2 bases and J lost 2; bases outside the gene matches: 6. The CDR3 length is 16 residues. The CDR3 protein is CASSLFADRGPYEQYF. The CDR3 DNA reads as TGTGCCAGCAGCTTATTCGCCGACAGGGGGCCCTACGAGCAGTACTTC. Variable domain in full (rest from reference TRBV11-3 and TRBJ2-7): EAGVVQSPRYKIIEKKQPVAFWCNPISGHNTLYWYLQNLGQGPELLIRYENEEAVDDSQLPKDRFSAERLKGVDSTLKIQPAELGDSAVYLCASSLFADRGPYEQYFGPGTRLTVT.

The chain carries TRBV6-5 and TRBJ2-1; tentatively, D is TRBD2 (5 bases). The CDR3 covers 15 residues. Looked up from germline, CDR1 is MNHEY and CDR2 is SVGAGI. Between the trimmed V and J ends, which lost 3 bases and 8 bases, there was a span of 17 bases. The CDR3 here is CASSYSWERTDEQFF. Here the CDR3 DNA reads TGTGCCAGCAGTTATTCGTGGGAAAGGACTGATGAGCAGTTCTTC.

This clone was seen a few times. This chain connects TRBV5-1 to TRBJ1-1; the match to TRBD1 covers 8 bases. This CDR3 has 16 residues. Germline assignment: CDR1 SGHRS and CDR2 YFSETQ. The V segment lost 5 bases and the J segment 0 bases; nucleotides outside the gene matches: 9. DNA for the CDR3: TGCGCCAGCAGTTACCGGACAGGGTATTTGAACACTGAAGCTTTCTTT. Encoded protein: CASSYRTGYLNTEAFF. Based on the CDR3 plus reference TRBV5-1 and TRBJ1-1, the full variable domain is KAGVTQTPRYLIKTRGQQVTLSCSPISGHRSVSWYQQTPGQGLQFLFEYFSETQRNKGNFPGRFSGRQFSNSRSEMNVSTLELGDSALYLCASSYRTGYLNTEAFFGQGTRLTVV.

The chain joins TRBV27 to TRBJ2-1; a possible D gene is TRBD2 (6 bases). The germline V gene has CDR1 MNHEY and CDR2 SMNVEV (reference sequence). CDR3 length: 15 residues. V was clipped by 8 bases and J by 7 bases, with 21 bases between them. The CDR3 sequence: CASARWWEDRNEQFF. The CDR3 nucleotides read TGTGCCAGCGCCAGATGGTGGGAGGATCGGAATGAGCAGTTCTTC.

This chain joins TRBV7-2 and TRBJ2-1, with D perhaps matching TRBD1 (5 bases). This CDR3 has 15 amino acids. V dropped 0 bases and J dropped 4 bases, with 10 bases sitting between them. Per the germline V gene, CDR1 is SGHTA and CDR2 is FQGNSA. CDR3 bases: TGTGCCAGCAGCTTAGCGCCAGGGCTGTACAATGAGCAGTTCTTC. This sequence encodes CASSLAPGLYNEQFF.

CDR3 nucleotide sequence: TGCGCCAGTAATCCGGACAGATTTACCTACGAGCAGTACTTC. This translates into CASNPDRFTYEQYF. The chain carries TRBV5-1 and TRBJ2-7, with a possible D match to TRBD1 (6 bases). Per germline, CDR1 SGHRS and CDR2 YFSETQ. There are 14 residues in the CDR3. Trimming removed 8 bases from V and 2 bases from J, with 17 bases in between.

This chain links TRBV6-5 with TRBJ2-1; 8 nucleotides align to TRBD1. The germline CDR1 and CDR2 sequences are MNHEY and SVGAGI. CDR3 length: 11 residues. J was trimmed by 10 bases and V by 5 bases; bases with no gene match: 1. CDR3 loop: CASSQGAEQFF. The CDR3 DNA follows: TGTGCCAGCAGTCAGGGGGCAGAGCAGTTCTTC.

This chain uses TRBV4-3 with TRBJ2-7; TRBD1 matches 8 bases. This CDR3 comprises 15 residues. CDR1 LGHNA and CDR2 YSLEER come from the germline V gene. V gave up 1 base and J gave up 3 bases; unmatched junction bases: 5. The CDR3 region has the DNA TGCGCCAGCAGCCAAGTGGGACAGGCGAACTACGAGCAGTACTTC. Protein sequence: CASSQVGQANYEQYF.

J is TRBJ1-2 and V is TRBV5-5, with TRBD1 as a possible D gene (6 bases). The CDR3 runs to 16 residues. Germline assignment: CDR1 SGHKS and CDR2 YYEKEE (reference sequence). The V end was cut by 4 bases, the J end by 4 bases, with 20 bases between. The CDR3 loop reads CASSTSQGGGIYGYTF. The CDR3 DNA reads TGTGCCAGCAGCACCTCACAGGGAGGGGGAATCTATGGCTACACCTTC.

This clone was seen more than once but under ten times. The V call is TRBV7-3, the J call TRBJ2-1; TRBD2 is a possible D gene (5 bases). Germline lookup yields CDR1 SGHTA and CDR2 FQGTGA. The CDR3 sequence is 13 residues long. Trimming took off 4 bases at V and 6 bases at J, with 10 bases between the two ends. Here the CDR3 reads CASSSGYGNEQFF. The DNA for the CDR3 is TGTGCCAGCAGCTCGGGATACGGCAATGAGCAGTTCTTC.

The CDR3 loop is CASNQGSGNTIYF. In DNA, the CDR3 is TGTGCCAGCAACCAGGGGTCCGGAAACACCATATATTTT. This chain uses TRBV9 with TRBJ1-3, with a weak D call TRBD1 (6 bases). Germline V gene data show CDR1 as SGDLS and CDR2 as YYNGEE. The CDR3 is made up of 13 amino acids. V shed 6 bases and J shed 4 bases, with 11 bases lying between them.

The chain has TRBV27 and TRBJ2-7, with D unclear. CDR3 length: 15 residues. V was cut by 0 bases and J by 3 bases, with 12 bases left in between. CDR1 and CDR2 (germline): MNHEY, SMNVEV (reference sequence). CDR3: CASSLSPAPYYEQYF. CDR3 nucleotide sequence: TGTGCCAGCAGTTTATCGCCCGCGCCGTACTACGAGCAGTACTTC.

The J gene is TRBJ2-3, the V gene TRBV27; 8 nucleotides line up with TRBD2. The ends lost 4 bases at V and 6 bases at J; junction bases unmatched: 15. The CDR3 runs 17 residues. The germline V gene has CDR1 MNHEY and CDR2 SMNVEV (reference sequence). The CDR3 sequence: CASSSRPGLGPGDTQYF. CDR3 nucleotide sequence: TGTGCCAGCAGTTCGCGGCCGGGACTAGGGCCGGGGGATACGCAGTATTTT.

This sequence joins TRBV15 and TRBJ2-1; D unresolved. The CDR3 runs to 15 residues. Trimming pared 5 bases from V and 1 base from J, leaving 12 bases between. Germline loops: CDR1 LNHNV, CDR2 YYDKDF (reference sequence). CDR3 in amino acids: CATSSDSFSYNEQFF. The DNA for the CDR3 is TGTGCCACCAGCTCTGACTCGTTTTCCTACAATGAGCAGTTCTTC.

This chain links TRBV10-2 with TRBJ2-1, with 13 bases lining up with TRBD2. Per germline, CDR1 WSHSY and CDR2 SAAADI. The CDR3 has 16 residues. The junction had 4 bases not matched to a gene; V was cut back by 7 bases and J by 1 base. CDR3 sequence: CASIGLAGASYNEQFF. The CDR3 nucleotides read TGCGCCAGCATAGGACTAGCGGGAGCTTCCTACAATGAGCAGTTCTTC.

The chain carries TRBV7-2 and TRBJ1-1; tentatively, D is TRBD1 (5 bases). From germline, CDR1 is SGHTA and CDR2 FQGNSA. This CDR3 spans 11 amino acids. Trimming cost V 1 base and J 10 bases, with 7 bases left between them. As DNA, the CDR3 is TGTGCCAGCAGCTTAGGCAGGGCAGCTTTCTTT. This sequence encodes CASSLGRAAFF.

The genes are TRBV28 and TRBJ2-2; D gene uncertain. V gave up 3 bases and J gave up 0 bases, with 8 bases separating them. CDR1 MDHEN and CDR2 SYDVKM come from the germline V gene. The length of the CDR3 is 15 residues. This CDR3 reads CASSFAISNTGELFF. For the CDR3, the DNA is TGTGCCAGCAGTTTTGCTATCTCGAACACCGGGGAGCTGTTTTTT. The whole variable domain, filled in from reference TRBV28 and TRBJ2-2, reads DVKVTQSSRYLVKRTGEKVFLECVQDMDHENMFWYRQDPGLGLRLIYFSYDVKMKEKGDIPEGYSVSREKKERFSLILESASTNQTSMYLCASSFAISNTGELFFGEGSRLTVL.

The chain carries TRBV6-5 and TRBJ2-1, with D hard to call. Trimming removed 7 bases from V and 2 bases from J, with 15 bases in between. CDR1 is MNHEY and CDR2 is SVGAGI in the germline V gene. This CDR3 region has 15 residues. The CDR3 DNA reads as TGTGCCAGCATAAAAGGCCCAGGTCCCTACAATGAGCAGTTCTTC. Its protein is CASIKGPGPYNEQFF.

The CDR3 sequence is CASRGDREKISGNTIYF. DNA of the CDR3: TGCGCCAGCAGAGGTGACAGGGAGAAGATCTCTGGAAACACCATATATTTT. The rearrangement uses TRBV10-2 and TRBJ1-3; 7 nucleotides agree with TRBD1. The CDR3 is made up of 17 amino acids. The germline V gene has CDR1 WSHSY and CDR2 SAAADI. J was trimmed by 0 bases and V by 6 bases; bases with no gene match: 11.

The rearrangement joins TRBV4-1 to TRBJ1-2; D is unclear. The CDR3 loop spans 15 amino acids. The germline V gene encodes CDR1 MGHRA and CDR2 YSYEKL. V was cut by 0 bases and J by 2 bases, with 10 bases left in between. CDR3 region: CASSQDPSTNYGYTF. DNA of the CDR3: TGCGCCAGCAGCCAAGATCCAAGCACGAACTATGGCTACACCTTC.

The gene calls are TRBV7-2 and TRBJ2-1, with D uncertain. The V gene lost 5 bases and the J gene lost 0 bases, with 5 bases spanning the gap. Germline assignment: CDR1 SGHTA and CDR2 FQGNSA. The CDR3 contains 13 residues. CDR3 region: CASSPGSYNEQFF. The DNA for the CDR3 is TGTGCCAGCAGCCCCGGCTCCTACAATGAGCAGTTCTTC.

The rearrangement uses TRBV5-1 and TRBJ2-7; TRBD1 agrees at 8 bases. Germline values: CDR1 SGHRS, CDR2 YFSETQ. The CDR3 length is 17 residues. V gave up 3 bases and J gave up 2 bases; unmatched junction bases: 13. CDR3 in DNA: TGCGCCAGCAGCTCTGCCATGGACAGGGTCCCCCCCTACGAGCAGTACTTC. Translated: CASSSAMDRVPPYEQYF. Combining the CDR3 with reference TRBV5-1 and TRBJ2-7 gives the whole variable domain KAGVTQTPRYLIKTRGQQVTLSCSPISGHRSVSWYQQTPGQGLQFLFEYFSETQRNKGNFPGRFSGRQFSNSRSEMNVSTLELGDSALYLCASSSAMDRVPPYEQYFGPGTRLTVT.